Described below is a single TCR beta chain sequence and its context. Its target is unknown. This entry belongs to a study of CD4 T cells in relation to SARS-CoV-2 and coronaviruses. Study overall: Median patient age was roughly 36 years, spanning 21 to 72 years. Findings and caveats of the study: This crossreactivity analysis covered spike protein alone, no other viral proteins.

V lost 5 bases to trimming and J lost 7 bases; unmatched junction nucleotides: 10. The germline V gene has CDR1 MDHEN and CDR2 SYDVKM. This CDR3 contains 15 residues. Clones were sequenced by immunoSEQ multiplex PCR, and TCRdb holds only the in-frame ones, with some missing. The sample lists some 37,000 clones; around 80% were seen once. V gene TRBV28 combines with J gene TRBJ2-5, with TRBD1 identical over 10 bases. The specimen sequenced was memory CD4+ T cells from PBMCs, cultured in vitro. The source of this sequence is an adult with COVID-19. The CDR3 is CASSPPGQGYGTQYF. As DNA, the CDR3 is TGTGCCAGCAGTCCTCCGGGACAGGGGTACGGGACCCAGTACTTC.